What follows are 26 T cell receptor beta chains derived from one specimen sequenced in a study of CD8+CD57+ T cells in acquired aplastic anemia. Genomic DNA provided the template from which TCR beta VDJ and CDR3 profiles were obtained. TCRdb passed the reads through MiXCR, listing each CDR3 protein once. The sample contains about 98,000 distinct CDR3 sequences, 55% to 75% of which appear only once. The sequenced patients had an expansion of CD8+CD57+ cells seen by flow cytometry. Material: sorted CD4+, CD8+, or CD8+CD57+ T cells (not recorded which) from PBMCs. These receptors originate from a human donor with aplastic anemia.

The J gene is TRBJ2-1, the V gene TRBV20-1; tentative D call: TRBD1 (6 bases). Trimming stripped 4 bases from V and 4 bases from J, with 17 bases between. CDR3 size: 15 residues. The germline V gene has CDR1 DFQATT and CDR2 SNEGSKA (reference sequence). This CDR3 is CSAKYTWDTYNEQFF. CDR3 sequence (DNA): TGCAGTGCTAAGTACACGTGGGACACATACAATGAGCAGTTCTTC.

The V call is TRBV24-1, the J call TRBJ2-5; the D is unclear. This CDR3 has 14 residues. V lost 4 bases to trimming and J lost 5 bases, with 13 bases between them. Germline V gene sequence: CDR1 KGHDR, CDR2 SFDVKD. The CDR3 reads CATSDGPLGETQYF. For the CDR3, the DNA is TGTGCCACCAGTGACGGACCGCTGGGGGAGACCCAGTACTTC.

The V and J genes are TRBV19 and TRBJ2-3; tentatively, D is TRBD1 (6 bases). Trimming pared 7 bases from V and 0 bases from J, leaving 17 bases between. The CDR3 extends over 16 amino acids. The germline V gene has CDR1 LNHDA and CDR2 SQIVND (reference sequence). The CDR3 here is CASKVGAGTSTDTQYF. The CDR3 coding sequence is TGTGCCAGTAAGGTGGGGGCAGGGACCAGCACAGATACGCAGTATTTT.

The rearrangement joins TRBV7-3 to TRBJ1-2; no clear D. Germline lookup yields CDR1 SGHTA and CDR2 FQGTGA. The CDR3 runs to 11 residues. The V end was cut by 5 bases, the J end by 2 bases, with 3 bases between. The CDR3 spells CASSENYGYTF. The CDR3 nucleotides read TGTGCCAGCAGCGAGAACTATGGCTACACCTTC.

This chain joins TRBV7-3 and TRBJ2-1, with TRBD1 matching 9 bases. V lost 6 bases, J lost 8 bases, and 8 bases stayed unmatched. In germline, CDR1 is SGHTA, CDR2 FQGTGA. The CDR3 runs 14 residues. The CDR3 here is CASRTTGGAHEQFF. The CDR3 DNA follows: TGTGCCAGCAGGACAACAGGGGGCGCACATGAGCAGTTCTTC. Together with reference TRBV7-3 and TRBJ2-1, the CDR3 gives the full variable domain: GAGVSQTPSNKVTEKGKYVELRCDPISGHTALYWYRQSLGQGPEFLIYFQGTGAADDSGLPNDRFFAVRPEGSVSTLKIQRTERGDSAVYLCASRTTGGAHEQFFGPGTRLTVL.

J is TRBJ2-3 and V is TRBV15; perhaps TRBD1 as D (5 bases). Germline V lookup: CDR1 LNHNV, CDR2 YYDKDF (reference sequence). This CDR3 has 14 amino acids. V was trimmed by 4 bases and J by 6 bases, leaving 14 bases between them. The CDR3 spells CATSNGPRGDTQYF. For the CDR3, the DNA is TGTGCCACCAGCAACGGACCAAGGGGCGATACGCAGTATTTT. The full variable domain, rest sourced from reference TRBV15 and TRBJ2-3, is DAMVIQNPRYQVTQFGKPVTLSCSQTLNHNVMYWYQQKSSQAPKLLFHYYDKDFNNEADTPDNFQSRRPNTSFCFLDIRSPGLGDTAMYLCATSNGPRGDTQYFGPGTRLTVL.

The CDR3 region has the DNA TGCAGTGCTAGAACAGAGGGGACTGCCTACAATGAGCAGTTCTTC. Translation: CSARTEGTAYNEQFF. The chain has TRBV20-1 and TRBJ2-1; weak D call: TRBD2 (6 bases). V was trimmed by 2 bases and J by 2 bases, leaving 13 bases between them. This CDR3 region has 15 residues. Germline V lookup: CDR1 DFQATT, CDR2 SNEGSKA (reference sequence).

The CDR3 spells CASKDRESEQYF. The CDR3 DNA follows: TGTGCTTCCAAAGACAGGGAAAGCGAGCAGTACTTC. The chain is built from TRBV25-1 and TRBJ2-7; 7 nucleotides align to TRBD1. Germline V gene data show CDR1 as MGHDK and CDR2 as SYGVNS. The CDR3 sequence is 12 residues long.

The rearrangement uses TRBV20-1 and TRBJ1-1; 9 bases are shared with TRBD1. V lost 5 bases to trimming and J lost 4 bases; unmatched junction nucleotides: 5. The CDR3 consists of 13 residues. Germline CDR1 reads DFQATT; CDR2 reads SNEGSKA (reference sequence). The CDR3 spells CSAQGQGSTEAFF. The DNA for the CDR3 is TGCAGTGCTCAAGGACAGGGGAGCACTGAAGCTTTCTTT.

The V gene is TRBV18, the J gene TRBJ2-7; D is unclear. Germline V CDR1 and CDR2: KGHSH, LQKENI. Deletions cut 1 base from V and 6 bases from J, with 16 bases between. This CDR3 comprises 15 residues. The CDR3 protein is CASSPRDGVAVEQYF. The CDR3 nucleotides are TGTGCCAGCTCACCACGCGATGGGGTAGCCGTCGAGCAGTACTTC.

V is TRBV20-1 and J is TRBJ2-7, with 8 bases matching TRBD1. Losses at the gene ends were 7 bases for V and 1 base for J; bases not matched to a gene: 6. Germline assignment: CDR1 DFQATT and CDR2 SNEGSKA (reference sequence). This CDR3 spans 13 amino acids. The CDR3 protein is CSGGTGPSYEQYF. The CDR3, as DNA: TGCAGTGGAGGGACAGGACCTTCCTACGAGCAGTACTTC.

V gene TRBV29-1 combines with J gene TRBJ1-2; 7 bases map to TRBD1. The germline V gene has CDR1 SQVTM and CDR2 ANQGSEA. The length of the CDR3 is 12 residues. Germline trimming cut 3 bases from V and 3 bases from J; bases unmatched to any gene: 1. CDR3 bases: TGCAGCGTTGACCAGGGGGACTATGGCTACACCTTC. Its translation: CSVDQGDYGYTF.

The chain has TRBV5-4 and TRBJ2-7; 7 bases are a match to TRBD2. This CDR3 has 14 amino acids. Unmatched junction bases numbered 8, after V lost 5 bases and J lost 3 bases. Germline CDR1 reads SGHNT; CDR2 reads YYREEE (reference sequence). The CDR3 nucleotides read TGTGCCAGCAGATCAAATAGGGAGGGCTACGAGCAGTACTTC. Its protein is CASRSNREGYEQYF.

There are a few counts of this clonotype. This rearrangement joins TRBV19 to TRBJ2-3; D is perhaps TRBD1 (6 bases). The V gene's germline CDR1 is LNHDA and CDR2 SQIVND (reference sequence). This CDR3 is 14 amino acids long. The V gene lost 3 bases and the J gene lost 5 bases, with 12 bases spanning the gap. The DNA of the CDR3 is TGTGCCAGTAGTATTGAGCAGGGGAGAGATACGCAGTATTTT. Translating gives CASSIEQGRDTQYF.

The CDR3 region is CSVSEDSYNEQFF. DNA for the CDR3: TGCAGCGTGTCGGAGGACAGCTACAATGAGCAGTTCTTC. V is TRBV29-1 and J is TRBJ2-1; a weak D match, TRBD1 (6 bases). The CDR3 length is 13 residues. V dropped 6 bases and J dropped 3 bases, with 12 bases sitting between them. Germline CDR1 and CDR2: SQVTM and ANQGSEA.

In its sample, this clonotype was seen a few times. The chain is built from TRBV6-1 and TRBJ1-4; D unresolved. The ends were cut back, 9 bases at V and 4 bases at J, with 12 bases in the middle. Germline V lookup: CDR1 MNHNS, CDR2 SASEGT. The CDR3 sequence is 13 residues long. The CDR3 DNA sequence: TGTGCCAGTTTGGACCTCCTTAATGAAAAACTGTTTTTT. Its translation is CASLDLLNEKLFF.

This chain connects TRBV20-1 to TRBJ2-1, with no clear D. The CDR3 extends over 12 amino acids. Trimming left V 4 bases short and J 7 bases short, with 11 bases between. Per the germline V gene, CDR1 is DFQATT and CDR2 is SNEGSKA (reference sequence). CDR3 protein: CSANPGMNEQFF. The CDR3 coding sequence is TGCAGTGCTAATCCGGGTATGAATGAGCAGTTCTTC.

The chain employs TRBV12-3 or TRBV12-4 and TRBJ2-1, with D unclear. CDR3 length equals 13 residues. V lost 1 base to trimming and J lost 6 bases, with 7 bases between them. For the CDR3, the DNA is TGTGCCAGCAGTTTAGGGATAGGCAATGAGCAGTTCTTC. This sequence encodes CASSLGIGNEQFF.

The chain couples TRBV9 to TRBJ2-1; 9 positions agree with TRBD1. The CDR3 covers 16 residues. Per germline, CDR1 SGDLS and CDR2 YYNGEE. Unmatched junction bases numbered 8, after V lost 0 bases and J lost 7 bases. The CDR3 sequence: CASSVDRDRVGNEQFF. For the CDR3, the DNA is TGTGCCAGCAGCGTAGATCGGGACAGGGTTGGGAATGAGCAGTTCTTC.

V gene TRBV11-2 combines with J gene TRBJ2-1, with 8 positions matching TRBD1. Losses at the gene ends were 2 bases for V and 6 bases for J; bases not matched to a gene: 9. The CDR3 consists of 16 residues. From germline, CDR1 is SGHAT and CDR2 FQNNGV. The DNA of the CDR3 is TGTGCCAGCAGCTTACAGGGGGCTCCCCGTGGCAATGAGCAGTTCTTC. Translation gives CASSLQGAPRGNEQFF.

V gene TRBV20-1 combines with J gene TRBJ2-3; perhaps D is TRBD1 or TRBD2 (5 bases each). This CDR3 spans 16 amino acids. The V gene's germline CDR1 is DFQATT and CDR2 SNEGSKA (reference sequence). Trimming took 3 bases from V and 3 from J, leaving 19 bases between them. This CDR3 is CSARTPGTGRTDTQYF. The CDR3 bases are TGCAGTGCTAGGACCCCAGGAACGGGACGGACAGATACGCAGTATTTT.

J is TRBJ1-1 and V is TRBV2, with D tentatively TRBD1 (6 bases). The CDR3 spans 19 residues. Trimming pared 6 bases from V and 2 bases from J, leaving 28 bases between. CDR1 SNHLY and CDR2 FYNNEI come from the germline V gene. The CDR3, as DNA: TGTGCCAGCAGGGAGGCCCGGCCCGGGACAAAAGAACTTAACACTGAAGCTTTCTTT. It encodes CASREARPGTKELNTEAFF. The complete variable domain, with remaining parts taken from reference TRBV2 and TRBJ1-1, reads EPEVTQTPSHQVTQMGQEVILRCVPISNHLYFYWYRQILGQKVEFLVSFYNNEISEKSEIFDDQFSVERPDGSNFTLKIRSTKLEDSAMYFCASREARPGTKELNTEAFFGQGTRLTVV.

The rearrangement links TRBV12-3 or TRBV12-4 to TRBJ2-5, with D perhaps matching TRBD2 (5 bases). V was clipped by 6 bases and J by 4 bases, with 9 bases between them. The CDR3 runs 12 residues. The CDR3 region is CASSFAGETQYF. The CDR3 bases are TGTGCCAGCAGCTTTGCGGGAGAGACCCAGTACTTC.

This clonotype was observed a single time. The chain couples TRBV20-1 to TRBJ2-3; D not certain. The CDR3 spans 12 residues. Trimming removed 4 bases from V and 4 bases from J, with 9 bases in between. Germline CDR1 DFQATT, CDR2 SNEGSKA (reference sequence). The CDR3 loop reads CSANPLSDTQYF. CDR3 sequence (DNA): TGCAGTGCTAACCCACTATCAGATACGCAGTATTTT.

This chain uses TRBV29-1 with TRBJ1-4, with D perhaps matching TRBD1 (5 bases). The CDR3 has 14 residues. V dropped 5 bases and J dropped 5 bases, with 15 bases sitting between them. CDR1 and CDR2 from the germline V gene are SQVTM and ANQGSEA. The chain's CDR3 is CSVSRTLENEKLFF. The CDR3 DNA follows: TGCAGCGTTTCGAGGACACTGGAAAATGAAAAACTGTTTTTT. Full variable domain (rest looked up from reference TRBV29-1 and TRBJ1-4): SAVISQKPSRDICQRGTSLTIQCQVDSQVTMMFWYRQQPGQSLTLIATANQGSEATYESGFVIDKFPISRPNLTFSTLTVSNMSPEDSSIYLCSVSRTLENEKLFFGSGTQLSVL.

This clonotype was counted only a few times. The chain recombines TRBV7-6 with TRBJ2-2; D gene uncertain. Germline CDR1 reads SGHVS; CDR2 reads FNYEAQ. The CDR3 covers 13 residues. Trimming stripped 1 base from V and 4 bases from J, with 4 bases between. The CDR3 loop reads CASSLEGTGELFF. CDR3 DNA: TGTGCCAGCAGCTTAGAAGGCACCGGGGAGCTGTTTTTT.